Shown below are 26 T cell receptor beta chains from a single sample sequenced in a study of cytomegalovirus exposure and HLA in healthy donors. The PCR ran on 60 Vbeta and 13 Jbeta primers. The table came from immunoSEQ multiplex PCR; TCRdb's copy has only in-frame clones and leaves some out. The sample lists 120,000 or so clones, 60% to 85% occurring once. The material sequenced was PBMCs. Receptors were obtained from a woman aged 40-49 years in good health and CMV-seropositive.

The gene calls are TRBV2 and TRBJ2-7; possibly TRBD1 for D (6 bases). This CDR3 region has 13 residues. Germline loops: CDR1 SNHLY, CDR2 FYNNEI. V lost 5 bases, J lost 8 bases, and 16 bases lay in between. DNA for the CDR3: TGTGCCAGCAGTTGGGACACCCTAGGGAAGCAGTACTTC. This codes for CASSWDTLGKQYF.

This clone appeared once. The J gene is TRBJ2-3, the V gene TRBV5-6; 12 nucleotides agree with TRBD2. V lost 4 bases to trimming and J lost 2 bases; unmatched junction nucleotides: 14. Germline CDR1 is SGHDT and CDR2 is YYEEEE. The CDR3 has 19 amino acids. This CDR3 is CASSVDRWTSGTYTDTQYF. CDR3 nucleotides: TGTGCCAGCAGCGTGGATCGATGGACTAGCGGGACCTACACAGATACGCAGTATTTT.

This chain uses TRBV19 with TRBJ2-3, with a weak D call TRBD2 (6 bases). V shed 3 bases and J shed 2 bases, with 12 bases lying between them. Per germline, CDR1 LNHDA and CDR2 SQIVND (reference sequence). CDR3 length: 15 residues. CDR3 sequence reads: CASSIYGTLTDTQYF. Written as DNA, the CDR3 is TGTGCCAGTAGTATCTATGGGACTCTCACAGATACGCAGTATTTT.

V and J are TRBV13 and TRBJ1-2; D unclear. The CDR3 contains 14 residues. Trimming removed 2 bases from V and 6 bases from J, with 13 bases in between. From germline, CDR1 is PRHDT and CDR2 FYEKMQ (reference sequence). In DNA form, the CDR3 reads TGTGCCAGCAGCTTATGGAGGCGCATGGATGGCTACACCTTC. This gives the protein CASSLWRRMDGYTF.

The V and J genes are TRBV4-1 and TRBJ2-7; 8 bases line up with TRBD2. The CDR3 sequence is 15 residues long. J gave up 4 bases and V 3 bases, and 8 bases lay outside the gene matches. Germline assignment: CDR1 MGHRA and CDR2 YSYEKL. The CDR3 loop reads CASSHSGGGVYEQYF. CDR3 coding DNA: TGCGCCAGCAGCCATTCCGGGGGGGGCGTGTACGAGCAGTACTTC.

This clone was seen just once. V gene TRBV7-4 combines with J gene TRBJ2-7; 9 bases align to TRBD2. Germline V gene data show CDR1 as SGHVT and CDR2 as SQSDAQ. After removal of 4 bases from V and 2 bases from J, the junction contained 6 bases not matched to a gene. The length of the CDR3 is 15 residues. The CDR3 DNA sequence: TGTGCCAGCAGCTCACTAGCGGGCCTTCCCTACGAGCAGTACTTC. This gives the protein CASSSLAGLPYEQYF.

The rearrangement uses TRBV5-1 and TRBJ2-3; TRBD2 matches at 8 bases. V shed 4 bases, J shed 1 base, and the junction held 11 bases outside the gene matches. The CDR3 consists of 17 residues. The germline V gene encodes CDR1 SGHRS and CDR2 YFSETQ. CDR3 loop: CASSPDPAGVGTDTQYF. The DNA of the CDR3 is TGCGCCAGCAGCCCCGACCCAGCGGGGGTAGGCACAGATACGCAGTATTTT.

This clone showed up just once. The DNA for the CDR3 is TGTGCCAGCAGACGGGACTCGGAATCCGGCTACACCTTC. Protein product: CASRRDSESGYTF. This rearrangement joins TRBV6-5 to TRBJ1-2; maybe TRBD1 (5 bases). Germline CDR1 and CDR2: MNHEY and SVGAGI. This CDR3 is built from 13 residues. The V end was cut by 6 bases, the J end by 8 bases, with 16 bases between.

The chain recombines TRBV7-9 with TRBJ1-2; TRBD1 aligns across 10 bases. From germline, CDR1 is SEHNR and CDR2 FQNEAQ (reference sequence). The CDR3 runs 15 residues. Germline trimming cut 1 base from V and 6 bases from J; bases unmatched to any gene: 5. The CDR3, as DNA: TGTGCCAGCAGCTTAGTCCGACAGGGGGCGAATGGCTACACCTTC. Translating it yields CASSLVRQGANGYTF.

V and J are TRBV9 and TRBJ2-3; D gene ambiguous. The CDR3 contains 14 residues. V lost 4 bases and J 0 bases, leaving 9 bases between the germline ends. Germline lookup yields CDR1 SGDLS and CDR2 YYNGEE. This CDR3 is CASSSSPSTDTQYF. The CDR3 region has the DNA TGTGCCAGCAGCTCCTCCCCTAGCACAGATACGCAGTATTTT. The full variable domain, its missing parts supplied by reference TRBV9 and TRBJ2-3, is DSGVTQTPKHLITATGQRVTLRCSPRSGDLSVYWYQQSLDQGLQFLIQYYNGEERAKGNILERFSAQQFPDLHSELNLSSLELGDSALYFCASSSSPSTDTQYFGPGTRLTVL.

The CDR3 region has the DNA TGCGCCAGCAGCTTGGAGGACAGGGCGAGCTCCTATAATTCACCCCTCCACTTT. Protein: CASSLEDRASSYNSPLHF. The chain recombines TRBV5-1 with TRBJ1-6; 8 nucleotides align to TRBD1. The germline gives CDR1 SGHRS, CDR2 YFSETQ. This CDR3 spans 18 amino acids. V dropped 0 bases and J dropped 0; count of bases not matched to a gene: 5. Using reference TRBV5-1 and TRBJ1-6 for the parts outside the CDR3, the full variable domain is KAGVTQTPRYLIKTRGQQVTLSCSPISGHRSVSWYQQTPGQGLQFLFEYFSETQRNKGNFPGRFSGRQFSNSRSEMNVSTLELGDSALYLCASSLEDRASSYNSPLHFGNGTRLTVT.

This chain uses TRBV5-6 with TRBJ2-7; D is uncertain. V was shortened by 7 bases and J by 2 bases, with 19 bases between the two germline ends. This CDR3 is built from 15 residues. Germline-derived CDR1 and CDR2 are SGHDT and YYEEEE. CDR3 sequence (DNA): TGTGCCAGCTCTCCCCGACTGACTGGTCCCTACGAGCAGTACTTC. Amino acids: CASSPRLTGPYEQYF.

CDR3 in DNA: TGTGCCAGCAGCTTTTCGCAGGGGGCGGTATACTTC. Encoded protein: CASSFSQGAVYF. The chain uses TRBV7-9 and TRBJ2-4; 8 positions match TRBD1. The length of the CDR3 is 12 residues. CDR1 and CDR2 from the germline V gene are SEHNR and FQNEAQ (reference sequence). With V trimmed by 3 bases and J by 16 bases, 8 bases remained unmatched. The whole variable domain, remainder taken from reference TRBV7-9 and TRBJ2-4, is DTGVSQNPRHKITKRGQNVTFRCDPISEHNRLYWYRQTLGQGPEFLTYFQNEAQLEKSRLLSDRFSAERPKGSFSTLEIQRTEQGDSAMYLCASSFSQGAVYFGAGTRLSVL.

The genes are TRBV5-4 and TRBJ2-1, with D perhaps matching TRBD2 (6 bases). Germline V gene sequence: CDR1 SGHNT, CDR2 YYREEE (reference sequence). The V and J ends lost 2 bases and 4 bases respectively, with 16 bases between them. This CDR3 is 16 amino acids long. The CDR3 DNA follows: TGTGCCAGCAGCTTCATGACGGCGGGACCATACAATGAGCAGTTCTTC. It codes for CASSFMTAGPYNEQFF.

This rearrangement joins TRBV2 to TRBJ2-5; 8 bases are shared with TRBD2. With V trimmed by 0 bases and J by 4 bases, 4 bases remained unmatched. The germline CDR1 and CDR2 sequences are SNHLY and FYNNEI. The CDR3 has 15 residues. The CDR3 nucleotides read TGTGCCAGCAGTGAAGCTAGCGGGACCTTAGAGACCCAGTACTTC. Translation: CASSEASGTLETQYF. Together with reference TRBV2 and TRBJ2-5, the CDR3 gives the full variable domain: EPEVTQTPSHQVTQMGQEVILRCVPISNHLYFYWYRQILGQKVEFLVSFYNNEISEKSEIFDDQFSVERPDGSNFTLKIRSTKLEDSAMYFCASSEASGTLETQYFGPGTRLLVL.

V gene TRBV7-2 combines with J gene TRBJ1-4; D unresolved. V lost 5 bases, J lost 7 bases, and 20 bases lay in between. Germline loops: CDR1 SGHTA, CDR2 FQGNSA. The CDR3 extends over 16 amino acids. The CDR3 spells CASSAQHGREAEKLFF. The CDR3 DNA reads as TGTGCCAGCAGCGCCCAACACGGACGGGAGGCTGAAAAACTGTTTTTT.

The chain combines TRBV5-1 with TRBJ2-3, with a possible D match to TRBD2 (5 bases). There are 16 residues in the CDR3. The V gene lost 0 bases and the J gene lost 5 bases, with 16 bases spanning the gap. Germline CDR1 SGHRS, CDR2 YFSETQ. The CDR3 sequence is CASSLGLTLREDTQYF. The DNA for the CDR3 is TGCGCCAGCAGCTTGGGACTAACCCTCCGGGAAGATACGCAGTATTTT.

The chain employs TRBV2 and TRBJ2-2; possibly TRBD1 for D (5 bases). This CDR3 has 14 amino acids. Germline lookup yields CDR1 SNHLY and CDR2 FYNNEI. V shed 6 bases and J shed 7 bases, with 15 bases lying between them. The CDR3 DNA sequence: TGTGCCAGCAGGGAGCAGGGTGCAGTCGGGGAGCTGTTTTTT. Protein sequence: CASREQGAVGELFF.

The chain employs TRBV5-1 and TRBJ2-1; the D gene is possibly TRBD2 (5 bases). V shed 2 bases and J shed 2 bases, with 8 bases lying between them. CDR1 and CDR2 from the germline V gene are SGHRS and YFSETQ. The length of the CDR3 is 14 residues. The CDR3 region is CASSLAETYNEQFF. CDR3 nucleotide sequence: TGCGCCAGCAGCTTAGCGGAGACCTACAATGAGCAGTTCTTC.

The chain joins TRBV5-1 to TRBJ1-2, with a tentative D call TRBD1 (6 bases). The CDR3 loop spans 17 amino acids. V was trimmed by 0 bases and J by 4 bases, leaving 19 bases between them. Germline values: CDR1 SGHRS, CDR2 YFSETQ. As DNA, the CDR3 is TGCGCCAGCAGCTTGGATGGTGGGCGGGGGGCTGCCTATGGCTACACCTTC. This translates into CASSLDGGRGAAYGYTF. The entire variable domain, with the rest obtained from reference TRBV5-1 and TRBJ1-2, is as follows: KAGVTQTPRYLIKTRGQQVTLSCSPISGHRSVSWYQQTPGQGLQFLFEYFSETQRNKGNFPGRFSGRQFSNSRSEMNVSTLELGDSALYLCASSLDGGRGAAYGYTFGSGTRLTVV.

The V gene is TRBV20-1, the J gene TRBJ2-7, with a tentative D call TRBD2 (5 bases). CDR1 and CDR2 (germline): DFQATT, SNEGSKA (reference sequence). The length of the CDR3 is 11 residues. Trimming left V 7 bases short and J 2 bases short, with 9 bases between. The CDR3 DNA is TGCAGTGTTCAGACTACCTACGAGCAGTACTTC. This sequence encodes CSVQTTYEQYF.

The chain couples TRBV9 to TRBJ1-2; D uncertain. Germline loops: CDR1 SGDLS, CDR2 YYNGEE. This CDR3 has 14 residues. Trimming stripped 3 bases from V and 0 bases from J, with 9 bases between. In nucleotides, the CDR3 is TGTGCCAGCAGCGGCCGTAACTCTAACTATGGCTACACCTTC. Translation gives CASSGRNSNYGYTF.

The chain couples TRBV4-1 to TRBJ1-2, with unresolved D. Deletions cut 0 bases from V and 5 bases from J, with 10 bases between. This CDR3 is 14 amino acids long. The germline V gene encodes CDR1 MGHRA and CDR2 YSYEKL. The CDR3 region has the DNA TGCGCCAGCAGCCAAGAGTGGCAGGAATATGGCTACACCTTC. It yields the protein CASSQEWQEYGYTF.

In nucleotides, the CDR3 is TGTGCCAGCAGTGAATTTCAGAATCAGCCCCAGCATTTT. Its protein product is CASSEFQNQPQHF. The rearrangement joins TRBV2 to TRBJ1-5, with D hard to call. V was cut by 2 bases and J by 4 bases, with 6 bases left in between. The CDR3 has 13 residues. The germline V gene has CDR1 SNHLY and CDR2 FYNNEI. The whole variable domain, remainder taken from reference TRBV2 and TRBJ1-5, is EPEVTQTPSHQVTQMGQEVILRCVPISNHLYFYWYRQILGQKVEFLVSFYNNEISEKSEIFDDQFSVERPDGSNFTLKIRSTKLEDSAMYFCASSEFQNQPQHFGDGTRLSIL.

The chain is built from TRBV5-1 and TRBJ2-1; 7 nucleotides align to TRBD2. Trimming cost V 4 bases and J 7 bases; bases outside gene matches: 5. The CDR3 consists of 13 residues. The germline V gene encodes CDR1 SGHRS and CDR2 YFSETQ. The CDR3 is CASSPRRGNEQFF. The CDR3 nucleotides read TGCGCCAGCAGCCCGAGGCGGGGGAATGAGCAGTTCTTC.

For this clone: Sequence at one end of the junction differs from germline and may be a read error. The rearrangement joins TRBV25-1 to TRBJ1-6; D gene unclear. Germline V gene sequence: CDR1 MGHDK, CDR2 SYGVNS. The CDR3 sequence is 13 residues long. This chain's CDR3 is CASRDSYNSPLHF. CDR3 in DNA: TGTGCCAGCAGAGACTCCTATAATTCCCCCCTCCACTTT.